These 9 T cell receptor beta chains came from one sample sequenced in a study of OX40 agonist ivuxolimab in advanced cancers. The assay was immunoSEQ multiplex PCR, and TCRdb's table has in-frame clones only and misses some. The table lists about 54,000 clones, almost 85% of them singletons, with approximately 1.2% in the top ten. Material: CD4+ or CD8+ T cells sorted from blood, obtained in a trial of the OX40 agonist ivuxolimab. Receptors were obtained from an adult with an advanced solid tumor such as melanoma, head and neck, liver or kidney cancer.

The rearrangement uses TRBV11-2 and TRBJ2-2, with a possible D match to TRBD1 (6 bases). From germline, CDR1 is SGHAT and CDR2 FQNNGV. CDR3 length: 13 residues. Deletions cut 4 bases from V and 7 bases from J, with 10 bases between. In nucleotides, the CDR3 is TGTGCCAGCAGCTCACAGGGTAGCGGGGAGCTGTTTTTT. It specifies CASSSQGSGELFF.

There are a few counts of this clone. The chain couples TRBV7-9 to TRBJ1-1; TRBD1 is a possible D gene (6 bases). The germline V gene encodes CDR1 SEHNR and CDR2 FQNEAQ (reference sequence). Trimming pared 3 bases from V and 4 bases from J, leaving 15 bases between. This CDR3 is built from 15 residues. In DNA, the CDR3 is TGTGCCAGCAGCTTCCGCAGGACAGAAGTCACTGAAGCTTTCTTT. Protein: CASSFRRTEVTEAFF.

This clone has a single count. The rearrangement uses TRBV7-2 and TRBJ2-7, with 9 bases aligning to TRBD2. This CDR3 contains 16 residues. The junction had 11 bases not matched to a gene; V was cut back by 4 bases and J by 4 bases. The germline CDR1 and CDR2 sequences are SGHTA and FQGNSA. The chain's CDR3 is CASSSDDAGGLYEQYF. The CDR3 DNA reads TGTGCCAGCAGCTCGGACGATGCGGGAGGGCTATACGAGCAGTACTTC.

The chain carries TRBV9 and TRBJ2-1; TRBD1 matches at 10 bases. Per germline, CDR1 SGDLS and CDR2 YYNGEE. The CDR3 is 16 amino acids. Unmatched junction bases numbered 11, after V lost 3 bases and J lost 8 bases. CDR3: CASSENPTGGIYEQFF. DNA of the CDR3: TGTGCCAGCAGCGAAAATCCGACAGGGGGCATCTATGAGCAGTTCTTC.

The J gene is TRBJ1-5, the V gene TRBV28; D perhaps matches TRBD1 (5 bases). Germline CDR1 is MDHEN and CDR2 is SYDVKM. V gave up 0 bases and J gave up 0 bases, with 12 bases separating them. The length of the CDR3 is 17 residues. CDR3 in amino acids: CASSLWGVEYSNQPQHF. The CDR3 DNA follows: TGTGCCAGCAGTTTATGGGGGGTTGAATATAGCAATCAGCCCCAGCATTTT.

V is TRBV5-6 and J is TRBJ1-1; 7 positions match TRBD1. J lost 7 bases, V lost 2 bases, and 5 bases had no gene match. CDR1 is SGHDT and CDR2 is YYEEEE in the germline V gene. This CDR3 region has 13 residues. The CDR3 is CASSFSGGFEAFF. The CDR3 nucleotides are TGTGCCAGCAGCTTTTCAGGGGGATTTGAAGCTTTCTTT.

The gene calls are TRBV7-9 and TRBJ1-1; 9 bases are a match to TRBD1. V was pared by 5 bases and J by 3 bases, with 7 bases of the junction left unmatched. CDR1 and CDR2 from the germline V gene are SEHNR and FQNEAQ (reference sequence). There are 15 residues in the CDR3. The DNA of the CDR3 is TGTGCCAGCAGCACCGGACAGGGGCGGGACACTGAAGCTTTCTTT. Protein: CASSTGQGRDTEAFF.

The gene calls are TRBV30 and TRBJ2-1, with TRBD2 matching over 8 bases. The trim removed 8 bases at V and 7 bases at J, leaving 1 base unmatched. This CDR3 comprises 10 residues. Germline V gives CDR1 GTSNPN, CDR2 SVGIG (reference sequence). CDR3 DNA: TGTGCCGGCGGGAGGAATGAGCAGTTCTTC. It encodes CAGGRNEQFF.

This chain connects TRBV19 to TRBJ1-4; maybe TRBD1 (6 bases). Trimming took 6 bases from V and 8 from J, leaving 16 bases between them. CDR1 is LNHDA, CDR2 SQIVND, per germline (reference sequence). The CDR3 spans 14 residues. The DNA of the CDR3 is TGTGCCAGTAGACCGGGACAACAATCGGAAAAACTGTTTTTT. It encodes CASRPGQQSEKLFF.